The 32 T cell receptor beta chains presented below share a single source sample, sequenced in a study of radiotherapy plus CTLA-4 blockade in lung cancer. Assay: immunoSEQ multiplex PCR; the TCRdb copy retains only in-frame clones and omits some. Of 84,000 or so clones listed, about 80% are singletons. Sequenced here: peripheral blood, sampled from a patient treated with radiotherapy plus ipilimumab. These receptors were taken from a human donor with non-small cell lung cancer that progressed on radiotherapy plus ipilimumab.

This chain links TRBV10-3 with TRBJ2-5; D may be TRBD1 or TRBD2 (6 bases each). Trimming stripped 3 bases from V and 5 bases from J, with 10 bases between. Germline V lookup: CDR1 ENHRY, CDR2 SYGVKD. The CDR3 has 13 amino acids. The DNA for the CDR3 is TGTGCCATCAGTGAAGGGGGGCGGGAGACCCAGTACTTC. Protein: CAISEGGRETQYF.

This chain uses TRBV6-6 with TRBJ1-2; D is uncertain. V was trimmed by 7 bases and J by 8 bases, leaving 17 bases between them. The V gene's germline CDR1 is MNHNY and CDR2 SVGAGI (reference sequence). The CDR3 spans 13 residues. CDR3 bases: TGTGCCAGCACCCAACCGGGGAGCCGGGGCTACACCTTC. Its protein is CASTQPGSRGYTF.

V and J are TRBV11-2 and TRBJ2-3, with D perhaps TRBD2 (6 bases). Germline values: CDR1 SGHAT, CDR2 FQNNGV. This CDR3 has 16 residues. The V gene lost 1 base and the J gene lost 0 bases, with 11 bases spanning the gap. The CDR3 DNA reads TGTGCCAGCAGCTTAGGGGTAGCGGCTAGCACAGATACGCAGTATTTT. Translating gives CASSLGVAASTDTQYF.

V and J are TRBV5-4 and TRBJ2-7; possible D gene TRBD1, 6 bases. CDR3 length: 14 residues. The germline V gene has CDR1 SGHNT and CDR2 YYREEE (reference sequence). V shed 5 bases and J shed 7 bases, with 19 bases lying between them. The CDR3 DNA sequence: TGTGCCAGCAGTCCACAGGGAGCCCTCAAGGAGCAGTACTTC. Its translation: CASSPQGALKEQYF.

The V gene is TRBV4-1, the J gene TRBJ2-5; D ambiguous. CDR3 length equals 14 residues. Trimming took 1 base from V and 5 from J, leaving 11 bases between them. Germline V CDR1 and CDR2: MGHRA, YSYEKL. CDR3 DNA sequence: TGCGCCAGCAGCCAAGGCCAGCTAGGCGAGACCCAGTACTTC. As protein: CASSQGQLGETQYF.

The chain employs TRBV6-5 and TRBJ1-3; 7 bases agree with TRBD1. The CDR3 totals 13 residues. V trimming: 6 bases; J trimming: 7 bases; junction bases outside the gene matches: 6. Germline V gene lookup returns CDR1 MNHEY and CDR2 SVGAGI. CDR3: CASRQTGSNTIYF. DNA for the CDR3: TGTGCCAGCAGGCAGACAGGGAGTAACACCATATATTTT.

This clone was seen a few times. V gene TRBV10-3 combines with J gene TRBJ2-1; D may match TRBD1 or TRBD2 (6 bases each). The CDR3 length is 11 residues. Germline CDR1 reads ENHRY; CDR2 reads SYGVKD. The V and J ends lost 2 bases and 13 bases respectively, with 9 bases between them. The CDR3 region has the DNA TGTGCCATCAGTGAGAGGGGGGCCCAGTTCTTC. Amino acid sequence: CAISERGAQFF.

The gene calls are TRBV4-1 and TRBJ1-1, with D maybe TRBD1 (5 bases). Germline loops: CDR1 MGHRA, CDR2 YSYEKL. The CDR3 loop spans 16 amino acids. V gave up 0 bases and J gave up 3 bases, with 14 bases separating them. CDR3 nucleotide sequence: TGCGCCAGCAGCCAAGATCTGTGGGGCCGGGACACTGAAGCTTTCTTT. Translation: CASSQDLWGRDTEAFF.

V gene TRBV11-2 combines with J gene TRBJ2-5; D not certain. The germline CDR1 and CDR2 sequences are SGHAT and FQNNGV. The CDR3 consists of 11 residues. Trimming removed 5 bases from V and 4 bases from J, with 5 bases in between. This CDR3 reads CASSAAETQYF. CDR3 sequence (DNA): TGTGCCAGCAGCGCCGCAGAGACCCAGTACTTC.

J is TRBJ2-7 and V is TRBV11-2, with TRBD2 matching 8 bases. CDR3 length equals 14 residues. From germline, CDR1 is SGHAT and CDR2 FQNNGV. Trimming cost V 5 bases and J 3 bases; bases outside gene matches: 6. CDR3 in DNA: TGTGCCAGCAGCCCGATTCGGGAGGGCTACGAGCAGTACTTC. Its translation: CASSPIREGYEQYF.

The chain couples TRBV7-2 to TRBJ1-6, with D maybe TRBD1 (6 bases). Germline V gene data show CDR1 as SGHTA and CDR2 as FQGNSA. Trimming removed 3 bases at V and 0 bases at J, with 12 bases between. This CDR3 region has 17 residues. The CDR3 nucleotides are TGTGCCAGCAGCTTGACGGACAGTGGCTCCTATAATTCACCCCTCCACTTT. Encoded protein: CASSLTDSGSYNSPLHF.

V gene TRBV7-2 combines with J gene TRBJ2-3; no clear D. The CDR3 loop spans 11 amino acids. CDR1 is SGHTA, CDR2 FQGNSA, per germline. V was clipped by 4 bases and J by 6 bases, with 5 bases between them. CDR3 in amino acids: CASSYGDTQYF. Written as DNA, the CDR3 is TGTGCCAGCAGCTACGGCGATACGCAGTATTTT.

This clone was recorded only once. This sequence joins TRBV11-3 and TRBJ2-5, with 8 nucleotides matching TRBD2. Germline trimming cut 6 bases from V and 2 bases from J; bases unmatched to any gene: 5. The CDR3 covers 14 residues. Germline V lookup: CDR1 SGHNT, CDR2 YENEEA. The DNA for the CDR3 is TGTGCCAGCAGTTTGGGCGGGAGGCAAGAGACCCAGTACTTC. Protein product: CASSLGGRQETQYF.

The chain joins TRBV5-5 to TRBJ2-7; 7 bases align to TRBD2. There are 15 residues in the CDR3. Germline-derived CDR1 and CDR2 are SGHKS and YYEKEE (reference sequence). With 0 bases clipped from V and 2 bases from J, the junction kept 5 bases outside the gene matches. CDR3 bases: TGTGCCAGCAGCTTGGGGGAGGGGTTCGCCTACGAGCAGTACTTC. Translation: CASSLGEGFAYEQYF.

This rearrangement joins TRBV7-2 to TRBJ1-6; weak D call: TRBD1 (6 bases). This CDR3 is built from 13 residues. Trimming left V 5 bases short and J 9 bases short, with 11 bases between. CDR1 is SGHTA and CDR2 is FQGNSA in the germline V gene. As DNA, the CDR3 is TGTGCCAGCAGCCGAAACAGGGCTTCACCCCTCCACTTT. This sequence encodes CASSRNRASPLHF.

The CDR3 is CASSGGLAFSTDTQYF. CDR3 bases: TGCGCCAGCAGCGGGGGACTAGCATTTAGCACAGATACGCAGTATTTT. The V gene is TRBV5-1, the J gene TRBJ2-3; TRBD2 matches at 9 bases. Looked up from germline, CDR1 is SGHRS and CDR2 is YFSETQ. The CDR3 contains 16 residues. J gave up 0 bases and V 4 bases, and 6 bases lay outside the gene matches.

The gene calls are TRBV5-1 and TRBJ2-1, with 11 bases matching TRBD2. J lost 4 bases, V lost 4 bases, and 1 base had no gene match. Germline assignment: CDR1 SGHRS and CDR2 YFSETQ. This CDR3 comprises 14 residues. The CDR3: CASSGTSGYNEQFF. As DNA, the CDR3 is TGCGCCAGCAGCGGGACTAGCGGTTACAATGAGCAGTTCTTC. Full variable domain (remainder filled in from reference TRBV5-1 and TRBJ2-1): KAGVTQTPRYLIKTRGQQVTLSCSPISGHRSVSWYQQTPGQGLQFLFEYFSETQRNKGNFPGRFSGRQFSNSRSEMNVSTLELGDSALYLCASSGTSGYNEQFFGPGTRLTVL.

The table lists this clone with a count of one. This chain uses TRBV28 with TRBJ1-2; D is ambiguous. V was pared by 2 bases and J by 1 base, with 5 bases between. CDR3 length: 13 residues. Germline CDR1 is MDHEN and CDR2 is SYDVKM. The CDR3 nucleotides are TGTGCCAGCAGTTTACGGAGTAACTATGGCTACACCTTC. Protein: CASSLRSNYGYTF.

The chain is built from TRBV5-6 and TRBJ2-5, with a possible D match to TRBD1 (6 bases). With 1 base removed from V and 4 bases from J, the gap between germline ends came to 17 bases. The CDR3 runs to 16 residues. Looked up from germline, CDR1 is SGHDT and CDR2 is YYEEEE. The CDR3 loop is CASSLFWEQGRETQYF. CDR3 nucleotides: TGTGCCAGCAGCTTGTTTTGGGAGCAGGGGAGAGAGACCCAGTACTTC.

The gene calls are TRBV18 and TRBJ1-1; perhaps TRBD1 as D (5 bases). This CDR3 comprises 13 residues. The V end lost 2 bases, the J end lost 3 bases, and 7 bases lay between the germline ends. Germline assignment: CDR1 KGHSH and CDR2 LQKENI. This CDR3 reads CASSPGQDTEAFF. For the CDR3, the DNA is TGTGCCAGCTCACCAGGACAAGACACTGAAGCTTTCTTT.

V is TRBV19 and J is TRBJ2-7; 11 bases align to TRBD1. V was pared by 3 bases and J by 7 bases, with 8 bases of the junction left unmatched. This CDR3 contains 15 residues. Germline V gives CDR1 LNHDA, CDR2 SQIVND (reference sequence). The CDR3 DNA is TGTGCCAGTAGTATCCCCGGACAGGGGGCAAGAGAGCAGTACTTC. This translates into CASSIPGQGAREQYF.

J is TRBJ2-2 and V is TRBV6-6, with TRBD2 matching 10 bases. The germline gives CDR1 MNHNY, CDR2 SVGAGI (reference sequence). V lost 6 bases, J lost 5 bases, and 6 bases stayed unmatched. The CDR3 is made up of 15 amino acids. CDR3 loop: CASRASGSRTGELFF. In DNA, the CDR3 is TGTGCCAGCAGGGCTAGCGGGAGTCGGACCGGGGAGCTGTTTTTT.

This sequence joins TRBV18 and TRBJ2-4; D ambiguous. The CDR3 spans 16 residues. Trimming removed 2 bases at V and 1 base at J, with 12 bases between. Germline values: CDR1 KGHSH, CDR2 LQKENI. CDR3 nucleotide sequence: TGTGCCAGCTCACCAGGTACAGTTATGGCCAAAAACATTCAGTACTTC. Protein: CASSPGTVMAKNIQYF. Using reference TRBV18 and TRBJ2-4 for the parts outside the CDR3, the full variable domain is NAGVMQNPRHLVRRRGQEARLRCSPMKGHSHVYWYRQLPEEGLKFMVYLQKENIIDESGMPKERFSAEFPKEGPSILRIQQVVRGDSAAYFCASSPGTVMAKNIQYFGAGTRLSVL.

The chain has TRBV21-1 and TRBJ2-7; no DNA check was done on the table's D call, TRBD1. TRBV21-1 counts as a pseudogene. This CDR3 has 16 amino acids. The CDR3 sequence is CASSAYWTGGTYEQYF. The CDR3 DNA sequence: TGTGCCAGCAGCGCCTATTGGACAGGGGGAACCTACGAGCAGTACTTC.

The chain links TRBV6-4 to TRBJ1-5, with D unresolved. This CDR3 comprises 11 residues. Germline V gives CDR1 MRHNA, CDR2 SNTAGT. Trimming left V 5 bases short and J 6 bases short, with 5 bases between. The chain's CDR3 is CASSLVQPQHF. CDR3 nucleotides: TGTGCCAGCAGTCTGGTTCAGCCCCAGCATTTT.

The CDR3 DNA sequence: TGCGCCAGCAGTTCCCAGCCGAACACCGGGGAGCTGTTTTTT. Residues: CASSSQPNTGELFF. The gene calls are TRBV5-1 and TRBJ2-2; D is undetermined. The germline V gene encodes CDR1 SGHRS and CDR2 YFSETQ. V was cut by 5 bases and J by 0 bases, with 8 bases left in between. This CDR3 comprises 14 residues.

The chain links TRBV5-1 to TRBJ2-2; weak D call: TRBD1 (6 bases). V shed 4 bases and J shed 7 bases, with 20 bases lying between them. The CDR3 consists of 16 residues. Per germline, CDR1 SGHRS and CDR2 YFSETQ. This CDR3 reads CASSPGMGATVGELFF. CDR3 sequence (DNA): TGCGCCAGCAGCCCGGGGATGGGGGCAACTGTCGGGGAGCTGTTTTTT.

The chain recombines TRBV4-1 with TRBJ2-5, with TRBD1 identical over 12 bases. The CDR3 spans 17 residues. The trim removed 0 bases at V and 5 bases at J, leaving 7 bases unmatched. Germline-derived CDR1 and CDR2 are MGHRA and YSYEKL. This CDR3 reads CASSQEGTGGRGETQYF. The CDR3 region has the DNA TGCGCCAGCAGCCAAGAAGGGACAGGGGGCCGCGGGGAGACCCAGTACTTC.

The J gene is TRBJ2-5, the V gene TRBV5-6, with D uncertain. Germline CDR1 reads SGHDT; CDR2 reads YYEEEE. The CDR3 consists of 13 residues. V dropped 3 bases and J dropped 3 bases, with 9 bases sitting between them. The chain's CDR3 is CASSWLGEETQYF. The CDR3 DNA reads as TGTGCCAGCAGCTGGCTGGGCGAAGAGACCCAGTACTTC.

The gene calls are TRBV7-6 and TRBJ1-5, with TRBD1 matching 7 bases. V was pared by 5 bases and J by 0 bases, with 10 bases of the junction left unmatched. This CDR3 has 17 residues. Germline V gene sequence: CDR1 SGHVS, CDR2 FNYEAQ. CDR3 in DNA: TGTGCCAGCAGCCTGGGCCGGGACAGACTTAGCAATCAGCCCCAGCATTTT. This translates into CASSLGRDRLSNQPQHF. The full variable domain, its missing parts supplied by reference TRBV7-6 and TRBJ1-5, is GAGVSQSPRYKVTKRGQDVALRCDPISGHVSLYWYRQALGQGPEFLTYFNYEAQQDKSGLPNDRFSAERPEGSISTLTIQRTEQRDSAMYRCASSLGRDRLSNQPQHFGDGTRLSIL.

This chain joins TRBV19 and TRBJ2-1, with 8 bases identical to TRBD2. CDR1 and CDR2 (germline): LNHDA, SQIVND (reference sequence). After removal of 4 bases from V and 5 bases from J, the junction contained 13 bases not matched to a gene. The CDR3 length is 17 residues. The CDR3 here is CASSRSAAGGLDNEQFF. CDR3 DNA sequence: TGTGCCAGTAGTAGGTCAGCGGCGGGGGGCCTAGACAATGAGCAGTTCTTC.

The genes are TRBV18 and TRBJ1-2; no firm D call. The CDR3 runs 15 residues. The germline V and J ends were trimmed by 6 bases and 4 bases, with 18 bases remaining between them. Germline loops: CDR1 KGHSH, CDR2 LQKENI. The DNA for the CDR3 is TGTGCCAGCTCTCCCGGAGGGAACGCGGGCTATGGCTACACCTTC. Amino acids: CASSPGGNAGYGYTF.